One sample yielded the 2 T cell receptor beta chains listed below, sequenced in a study of vaccination and CD4 T cells after COVID-19. As for treatment: approximately 9-day PBMC culture with coronavirus spike peptide pools or control peptides (ViraFEST assay). Unexposed donor CD4+ T cells predated the COVID-19 pandemic, collected 2011-2018. The study sequenced cultured CD4+ T cell DNA using the Oncomine TCR Beta short-read assay. Each CDR3 protein gets one entry after TCRdb re-called the PCR reads with MiXCR. The sample comprises several thousand distinct CDR3 sequences, about 29% of which are singletons, and 33% rests with the top ten. What these receptors recognize is not known. Sequencing input: CD4+ T cells from blood, cultured in vitro. These receptors all stem from a human donor in good health.

The V call is TRBV5-1, the J call TRBJ1-2; the match to TRBD1 covers 8 bases. Germline V gene data show CDR1 as SGHRS and CDR2 as YFSETQ. After removal of 1 base from V and 6 bases from J, the junction contained 5 bases not matched to a gene. This CDR3 region has 14 residues. This CDR3 reads CASSLWQGANGYTF. DNA of the CDR3: TGCGCCAGCAGCTTGTGGCAGGGGGCGAATGGCTACACCTTC.

The chain links TRBV30 to TRBJ1-1; no definite D call. Trimming took 0 bases from V and 10 from J, leaving 9 bases between them. There are 11 residues in the CDR3. Germline CDR1 reads GTSNPN; CDR2 reads SVGIG (reference sequence). CDR3 protein: CAWSVGGAAFF. The CDR3, as DNA: TGTGCCTGGAGTGTGGGCGGCGCAGCTTTCTTT.